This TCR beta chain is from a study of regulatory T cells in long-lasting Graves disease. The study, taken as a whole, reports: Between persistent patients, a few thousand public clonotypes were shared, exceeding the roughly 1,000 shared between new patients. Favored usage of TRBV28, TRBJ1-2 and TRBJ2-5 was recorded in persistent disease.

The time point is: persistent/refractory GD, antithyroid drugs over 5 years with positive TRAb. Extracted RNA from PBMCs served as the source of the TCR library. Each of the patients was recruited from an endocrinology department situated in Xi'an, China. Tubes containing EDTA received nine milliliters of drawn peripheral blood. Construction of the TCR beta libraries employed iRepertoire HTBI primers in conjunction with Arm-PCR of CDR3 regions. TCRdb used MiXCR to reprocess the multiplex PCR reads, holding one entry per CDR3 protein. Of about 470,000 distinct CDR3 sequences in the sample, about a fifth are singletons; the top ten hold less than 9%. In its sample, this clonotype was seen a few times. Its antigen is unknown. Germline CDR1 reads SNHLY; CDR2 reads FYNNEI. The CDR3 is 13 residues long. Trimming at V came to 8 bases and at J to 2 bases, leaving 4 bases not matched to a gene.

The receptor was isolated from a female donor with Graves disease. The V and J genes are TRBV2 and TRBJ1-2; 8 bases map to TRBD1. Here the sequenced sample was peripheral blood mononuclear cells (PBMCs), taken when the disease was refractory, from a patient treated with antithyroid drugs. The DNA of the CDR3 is TGTGCCAGCCAGGGGGCTACGAACTATGGCTACACCTTC. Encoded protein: CASQGATNYGYTF.